This T cell receptor beta chain comes out of a study of radiation and T cells in renal cell carcinoma. Method: immunoSEQ multiplex PCR; TCRdb's copy keeps in-frame clones and lacks some. The table lists roughly 9,000 clones, 63% of them singletons. Study-wide results and limits: Top tumor clonotypes rose in blood 2 weeks post-radiation, then contracted.

Details on this clone: The antigen is unknown.

Germline V gene lookup returns CDR1 MDHEN and CDR2 SYDVKM. Trimming took 3 bases from V and 0 from J, leaving 15 bases between them. The CDR3 length is 17 residues. Treatment reported: 15 Gy SBRT to primary tumor, nephrectomy 4 weeks later. Nephrectomy followed 15 Gy stereotactic body radiation by 4 weeks. The sequence was collected from a woman aged 50 to 60 with renal cell carcinoma. This sample comprised tumor tissue, obtained from a patient whose treatment included radiotherapy and nephrectomy. V is TRBV28 and J is TRBJ1-3, with D possibly being TRBD1 (5 bases). CDR3 protein: CASSFTGTLSSGNTIYF. The CDR3 DNA is TGTGCCAGCAGTTTTACCGGGACGCTGAGCTCTGGAAACACCATATATTTT.